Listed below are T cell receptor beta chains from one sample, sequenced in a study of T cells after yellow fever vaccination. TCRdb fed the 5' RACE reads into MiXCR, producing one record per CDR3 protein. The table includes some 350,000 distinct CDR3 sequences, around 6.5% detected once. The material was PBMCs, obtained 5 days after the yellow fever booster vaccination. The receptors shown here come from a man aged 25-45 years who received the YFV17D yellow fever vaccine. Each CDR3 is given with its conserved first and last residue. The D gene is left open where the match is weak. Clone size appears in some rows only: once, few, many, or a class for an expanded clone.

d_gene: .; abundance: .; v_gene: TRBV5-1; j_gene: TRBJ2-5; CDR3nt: TGCGCCAGCAGCTTACACAGGGTAGGACAAGAGACCCAGTACTTC; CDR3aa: CASSLHRVGQETQYF
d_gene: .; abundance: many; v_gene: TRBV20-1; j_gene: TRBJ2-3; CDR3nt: TGCAGTGCTAGAGATCCGACCCACCGCAATTACGATACGCAGTATTTT; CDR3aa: CSARDPTHRNYDTQYF
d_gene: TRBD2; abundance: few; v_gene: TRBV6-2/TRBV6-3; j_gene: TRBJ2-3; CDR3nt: TGTGCCAGCGGGAGAAGCGGGAACACAGATACGCAGTATTTT; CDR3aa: CASGRSGNTDTQYF
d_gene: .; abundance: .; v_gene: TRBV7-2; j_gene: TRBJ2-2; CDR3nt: TGTGCCAGCAGAGAACCGGGTCGGAGAGGGACCGGGGAGCTGTTTTTT; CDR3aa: CASREPGRRGTGELFF
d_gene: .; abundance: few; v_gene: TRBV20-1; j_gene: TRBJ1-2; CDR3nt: TGCAGTGCTGGAGGTGGGCCTAGGGACTATGGCTACACCTTC; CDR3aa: CSAGGGPRDYGYTF
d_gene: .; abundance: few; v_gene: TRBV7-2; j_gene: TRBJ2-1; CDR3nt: TGTGCCAGCAGCGTCAGCGGGCCCCGGTTGCAGTTCTTC; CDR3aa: CASSVSGPRLQFF
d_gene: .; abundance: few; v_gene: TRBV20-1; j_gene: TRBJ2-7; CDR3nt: TGCAGTGCTAAGGTCTACGAGCAGTACTTC; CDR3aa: CSAKVYEQYF
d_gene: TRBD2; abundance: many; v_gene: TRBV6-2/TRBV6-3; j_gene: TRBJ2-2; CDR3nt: TGTGCCAGCATCCCTAGCGGGGCGAACACCGGGGAGCTGTTTTTT; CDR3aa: CASIPSGANTGELFF
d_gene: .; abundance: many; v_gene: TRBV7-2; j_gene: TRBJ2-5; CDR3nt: TGTGCCAGCAGCTATAGGACTAGGGGGGCACAAGAGACCCAGTACTTC; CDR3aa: CASSYRTRGAQETQYF
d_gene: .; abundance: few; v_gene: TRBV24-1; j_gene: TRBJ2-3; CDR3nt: TGTGCCACCAGTGACTCAATTGAGGCAGATACGCAGTATTTT; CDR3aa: CATSDSIEADTQYF